The 29 T cell receptor beta chains reported below all come from one sample, sequenced in a study of blood T cell repertoires in COVID-19. Only in-frame clones appear in the TCRdb table, and some are missing; sequencing was by immunoSEQ multiplex PCR. The profile covers nearly 300,000 clones, with just under 90% appearing a single time and 2.5% to 3% taken by the ten largest. Sequenced material: PBMCs or T cells enriched from blood (not recorded which). The receptors derive from a woman in her 50s who had been exposed to COVID-19.

This clone showed up just a few times. Here the CDR3 DNA reads TGTGCCAGCAGTCGACAGGGTCTCCTCTATGGCTACACCTTC. Translated: CASSRQGLLYGYTF. This chain links TRBV6-2 or TRBV6-3 with TRBJ1-2, with 7 bases that match TRBD1. The CDR3 is 14 amino acids. Germline lookup yields CDR1 MNHEY and CDR2 SVGEGT. The trim removed 5 bases at V and 4 bases at J, leaving 7 bases unmatched.

For the CDR3, the DNA is TGTGCCAGTAGCTCTACCGGGACTCTCAATGAGCAGTTCTTC. Amino acids: CASSSTGTLNEQFF. V gene TRBV19 combines with J gene TRBJ2-1, with D tentatively TRBD2 (6 bases). This CDR3 spans 14 amino acids. Germline V CDR1 and CDR2: LNHDA, SQIVND (reference sequence). V gave up 6 bases and J gave up 6 bases, with 15 bases separating them.

This chain links TRBV5-1 with TRBJ1-1; perhaps TRBD1 as D (5 bases). Trimming removed 1 base from V and 2 bases from J, with 12 bases in between. Germline V gene sequence: CDR1 SGHRS, CDR2 YFSETQ. The CDR3 runs 15 residues. CDR3 DNA: TGCGCCAGCAGCTTGACCCAGGGCATAAACACTGAAGCTTTCTTT. It codes for CASSLTQGINTEAFF. The entire variable domain, with the rest obtained from reference TRBV5-1 and TRBJ1-1, is as follows: KAGVTQTPRYLIKTRGQQVTLSCSPISGHRSVSWYQQTPGQGLQFLFEYFSETQRNKGNFPGRFSGRQFSNSRSEMNVSTLELGDSALYLCASSLTQGINTEAFFGQGTRLTVV.

This chain's CDR3 is CASRDRSGEKLFF. CDR3 DNA sequence: TGCGCCAGCCGAGACAGGTCTGGGGAAAAACTGTTTTTT. The J gene is TRBJ1-4, the V gene TRBV10-2, with D tentatively TRBD1 (6 bases). The CDR3 spans 13 residues. CDR1 and CDR2 from the germline V gene are WSHSY and SAAADI. V was shortened by 8 bases and J by 8 bases, with 15 bases between the two germline ends.

J is TRBJ1-1 and V is TRBV29-1; possibly TRBD1 for D (5 bases). V dropped 4 bases and J dropped 4 bases, with 10 bases sitting between them. CDR1 and CDR2 from the germline V gene are SQVTM and ANQGSEA. The CDR3 runs 12 residues. The CDR3 DNA sequence: TGCAGCGTTGTTCGCGGGGGCACTGAAGCTTTCTTT. It codes for CSVVRGGTEAFF.

The gene calls are TRBV6-5 and TRBJ1-2; unclear D gene. The CDR3 sequence is 13 residues long. From germline, CDR1 is MNHEY and CDR2 SVGAGI. Trimming took 6 bases from V and 4 from J, leaving 12 bases between them. For the CDR3, the DNA is TGTGCCAGCAGCCCCGCAGGTGGCTATGGCTACACCTTC. It translates to CASSPAGGYGYTF.

The rearrangement joins TRBV19 to TRBJ2-6; 8 nucleotides align to TRBD1. The length of the CDR3 is 18 residues. The V segment lost 6 bases and the J segment 0 bases; nucleotides outside the gene matches: 10. From germline, CDR1 is LNHDA and CDR2 SQIVND (reference sequence). The CDR3 DNA reads TGTGCCAGTAGCCAACGGACAGGGCACGACTCTGGGGCCAACGTCCTGACTTTC. Its translation is CASSQRTGHDSGANVLTF.

The CDR3 sequence is CASSHGGSNQPQHF. In DNA, the CDR3 is TGTGCCAGCAGCCATGGCGGGTCCAATCAGCCCCAGCATTTT. The chain joins TRBV3-1 (or the pseudogene TRBV3-2) to TRBJ1-5; D is unresolved. There are 14 residues in the CDR3. V lost 3 bases, J lost 3 bases, and 9 bases lay in between. CDR1 is LGHDT and CDR2 is YNNKEL in the germline V gene (reference sequence).

The chain uses TRBV28 and TRBJ1-4; D gene uncertain. Germline CDR1 MDHEN, CDR2 SYDVKM. The ends were cut back, 8 bases at V and 0 bases at J, with 7 bases in the middle. This CDR3 region has 13 residues. Written as DNA, the CDR3 is TGTGCCAGCTGGAGCTCAACTAATGAAAAACTGTTTTTT. It translates to CASWSSTNEKLFF.

The rearrangement uses TRBV29-1 and TRBJ1-2; D gene unclear. Trimming took 3 bases from V and 6 from J, leaving 17 bases between them. This CDR3 comprises 14 residues. Per germline, CDR1 SQVTM and CDR2 ANQGSEA. The CDR3 sequence is CSVDYTEQENGYTF. The CDR3 coding sequence is TGCAGCGTTGATTACACAGAACAAGAGAATGGCTACACCTTC.

The chain has TRBV28 and TRBJ1-2; possible D gene TRBD1, 5 bases. The CDR3 loop spans 14 amino acids. V lost 1 base to trimming and J lost 5 bases, with 11 bases between them. Germline V gene lookup returns CDR1 MDHEN and CDR2 SYDVKM. DNA of the CDR3: TGTGCCAGCAGTTTATACCAGGGCTCATATGGCTACACCTTC. Protein product: CASSLYQGSYGYTF.

By share of the sample, this clone is medium-sized. V gene TRBV6-2 or TRBV6-3 combines with J gene TRBJ2-7; tentative D call: TRBD2 (6 bases). Per germline, CDR1 MNHEY and CDR2 SVGEGT. CDR3 length: 16 residues. V was pared by 0 bases and J by 1 base, with 13 bases between. The chain's CDR3 is CASSYSSGDSSYEQYF. Written as DNA, the CDR3 is TGTGCCAGCAGTTACTCATCGGGGGACTCATCCTACGAGCAGTACTTC.

This chain joins TRBV19 and TRBJ2-5, with a possible D match to TRBD1 (5 bases). Deletions cut 1 base from V and 3 bases from J, with 9 bases between. This CDR3 spans 14 amino acids. The germline V gene encodes CDR1 LNHDA and CDR2 SQIVND (reference sequence). In DNA, the CDR3 is TGTGCCAGTAGTATAGTTGCCAGGGAAGAGACCCAGTACTTC. It codes for CASSIVAREETQYF.

The J gene is TRBJ1-5, the V gene TRBV6-5, with a weak D call TRBD1 (5 bases). Germline CDR1 MNHEY, CDR2 SVGAGI. The germline V and J ends were trimmed by 6 bases and 3 bases, with 12 bases remaining between them. The CDR3 is made up of 14 amino acids. The CDR3 sequence: CASSGHGHNQPQHF. Here the CDR3 DNA reads TGTGCCAGCAGCGGACACGGACACAATCAGCCCCAGCATTTT.

The chain couples TRBV19 to TRBJ1-2; 10 bases agree with TRBD1. The trim removed 7 bases at V and 4 bases at J, leaving 3 bases unmatched. Germline CDR1 is LNHDA and CDR2 is SQIVND (reference sequence). The CDR3 runs 13 residues. This chain's CDR3 is CASTWTGGYGYTF. DNA for the CDR3: TGTGCCAGTACTTGGACAGGGGGCTATGGCTACACCTTC.

The DNA for the CDR3 is TGTGCCAGCAGCGTAGCACTAGCGGGGGGCCCCTACGAGCAGTACTTC. This codes for CASSVALAGGPYEQYF. V is TRBV9 and J is TRBJ2-7; 12 bases fit TRBD2. CDR1 and CDR2 (germline): SGDLS, YYNGEE. The J segment lost 2 bases and the V segment lost 0 bases, leaving 3 bases of the junction unmatched. This CDR3 comprises 16 residues.

V and J are TRBV2 and TRBJ2-1, with 8 positions matching TRBD2. This CDR3 is built from 18 residues. J gave up 6 bases and V 2 bases, and 15 bases lay outside the gene matches. Germline loops: CDR1 SNHLY, CDR2 FYNNEI. DNA of the CDR3: TGTGCCAGCAGTGAACATCGGACTAGCCCAGAAACGTCCAATGAGCAGTTCTTC. Its translation: CASSEHRTSPETSNEQFF.

This chain uses TRBV19 with TRBJ2-2; D is unclear. The CDR3 has 14 residues. V lost 5 bases and J 5 bases, leaving 12 bases between the germline ends. The germline V gene has CDR1 LNHDA and CDR2 SQIVND (reference sequence). CDR3 amino acids: CASSLTAGTGELFF. The CDR3 region has the DNA TGTGCCAGTAGTCTAACGGCCGGGACCGGGGAGCTGTTTTTT.

The J gene is TRBJ1-6, the V gene TRBV7-9; no reliable D call. Germline CDR1 SEHNR, CDR2 FQNEAQ (reference sequence). This CDR3 region has 16 residues. The V end lost 3 bases, the J end lost 0 bases, and 9 bases lay between the germline ends. Written as DNA, the CDR3 is TGTGCCAGCAGCTTGGGCCGTAGCTCCTATAATTCACCCCTCCACTTT. Its translation is CASSLGRSSYNSPLHF.

The chain joins TRBV11-3 to TRBJ2-3; 12 bases agree with TRBD1. The CDR3 is 17 residues long. CDR1 and CDR2 (germline): SGHNT, YENEEA. J lost 2 bases, V lost 3 bases, and 6 bases had no gene match. CDR3 nucleotide sequence: TGTGCCAGCAGCTTGGGACAGGGGGCCTGGGTCACAGATACGCAGTATTTT. Translated, it gives CASSLGQGAWVTDTQYF.

The chain has TRBV5-4 and TRBJ1-2; D possibly corresponds to TRBD1 (6 bases). Germline CDR1 is SGHNT and CDR2 is YYREEE (reference sequence). V was clipped by 4 bases and J by 10 bases, with 17 bases between them. This CDR3 is 13 amino acids long. CDR3 DNA sequence: TGTGCCAGCAGCCCCACCCGGGACAATCACTACACCTTC. Its translation: CASSPTRDNHYTF.

This chain connects TRBV7-9 to TRBJ2-1, with D unresolved. This CDR3 has 12 amino acids. The germline V gene has CDR1 SEHNR and CDR2 FQNEAQ (reference sequence). V lost 5 bases, J lost 4 bases, and 6 bases lay in between. The CDR3 reads CASSPRYNEQFF. DNA of the CDR3: TGTGCCAGCAGCCCACGGTACAATGAGCAGTTCTTC.

The chain is built from TRBV5-5 and TRBJ1-5; D gene ambiguous. Germline V gives CDR1 SGHKS, CDR2 YYEKEE (reference sequence). V was shortened by 1 base and J by 7 bases, with 15 bases between the two germline ends. The length of the CDR3 is 15 residues. The CDR3: CASSLWREERQPQHF. The CDR3 DNA reads TGTGCCAGCAGCTTGTGGCGGGAGGAGCGCCAGCCCCAGCATTTT.

V gene TRBV28 combines with J gene TRBJ1-2, with D unresolved. V shed 5 bases and J shed 4 bases, with 17 bases lying between them. CDR1 is MDHEN, CDR2 SYDVKM, per germline. The CDR3 totals 15 residues. This chain's CDR3 is CASSAPYLVGYGYTF. CDR3 bases: TGTGCCAGCAGTGCGCCATACCTCGTCGGCTATGGCTACACCTTC.

The genes are TRBV2 and TRBJ2-1; possibly TRBD1 for D (6 bases). Trimming stripped 11 bases from V and 8 bases from J, with 13 bases between. The germline V gene has CDR1 SNHLY and CDR2 FYNNEI. The CDR3 spans 11 residues. The CDR3 sequence: CAGQLIDEQFF. The CDR3 bases are TGTGCCGGACAGTTAATCGATGAGCAGTTCTTC.

The CDR3 loop is CASSFYHSTDTQYF. CDR3 nucleotide sequence: TGTGCCAGCAGTTTTTACCACTCCACAGATACGCAGTATTTT. The genes are TRBV27 and TRBJ2-3; D gene unclear. Germline V gene data show CDR1 as MNHEY and CDR2 as SMNVEV (reference sequence). The V gene lost 3 bases and the J gene lost 2 bases, with 9 bases spanning the gap. The CDR3 totals 14 residues.

The chain carries TRBV6-1 and TRBJ1-1; TRBD1 might be the D (5 bases). This CDR3 is built from 14 residues. Trimming removed 1 base at V and 0 bases at J, with 6 bases between. Looked up from germline, CDR1 is MNHNS and CDR2 is SASEGT. CDR3 sequence: CASSEGTLNTEAFF. In nucleotides, the CDR3 is TGTGCCAGCAGTGAAGGGACACTGAACACTGAAGCTTTCTTT.

This chain joins TRBV29-1 and TRBJ1-2; the D gene is possibly TRBD1 (6 bases). The germline gives CDR1 SQVTM, CDR2 ANQGSEA. V was pared by 6 bases and J by 8 bases, with 19 bases between. CDR3 length: 13 amino acids. The DNA for the CDR3 is TGCAGCGTAGCGACAGGCGGCATAGGGGGCTACACCTTC. As protein: CSVATGGIGGYTF. Together with reference TRBV29-1 and TRBJ1-2, the CDR3 gives the full variable domain: SAVISQKPSRDICQRGTSLTIQCQVDSQVTMMFWYRQQPGQSLTLIATANQGSEATYESGFVIDKFPISRPNLTFSTLTVSNMSPEDSSIYLCSVATGGIGGYTFGSGTRLTVV.

V and J are TRBV12-5 and TRBJ1-2; D unresolved. Germline V gene sequence: CDR1 LGHNT, CDR2 FRNRAP. The CDR3 is 13 amino acids. Trimming shortened V by 1 base and J by 9 bases, and 12 bases separated the two germline ends. The CDR3: CASGLASEDRYTF. The CDR3 DNA reads TGTGCTAGTGGTTTGGCCTCAGAAGATCGCTACACCTTC.